This record looks at one T cell receptor beta chain sequence and its context. What it binds is not known. Next came a second PCR, run for about 7 to 12 cycles, which used a sample-barcoded 5' primer along with a J-beta primer mix. Template switching added a 12-random-nucleotide identifier to every cDNA molecule. TCRdb ran MiXCR on the 5' RACE reads and lists one entry per CDR3 protein. The table has over a million distinct CDR3 sequences, approximately 38% seen once; the top ten hold 7% to 9.5%. This specimen comes from a study of blood T cells in healthy people across ages. General observations from the study: Expanded clonotype changes were possibly confounded by unknown donor CMV status. It was held that diversity estimates obtained from one million T cells represented underestimates. Among long-lived donors, naive CD4+ cells were more numerous and diversity higher than in aged donors.

The CDR3 is 16 amino acids. Per the germline V gene, CDR1 is SGHAT and CDR2 is FQDESV (reference sequence). The V end was cut by 2 bases, the J end by 4 bases, with 17 bases between. Sequencing input: blood. The chain couples TRBV11-1 to TRBJ1-1, with D tentatively TRBD1 (5 bases). The receptor comes from a woman younger than 35 in good health. CDR3 in amino acids: CASSLTARGIGTEAFF. CDR3 sequence (DNA): TGTGCCAGCAGCTTAACGGCTCGGGGCATTGGCACTGAAGCTTTCTTT.